This T cell receptor (beta chain) was profiled in a study of shared clonotypes between healthy human individuals. About the research overall: Aged 18 to 49, the donors were a couple of women and a few men. Three plates were used per donor for CD4 naive, three for CD4 memory, two for CD8 naive and one for CD8 memory. Overall study results and limits: Larger estimated richness was generally seen in naive subsets than in memory subsets.

CDR1 is SGHVS and CDR2 is FNYEAQ in the germline V gene. V trimming: 3 bases; J trimming: 4 bases; junction bases outside the gene matches: 15. The CDR3 runs to 18 residues. CD8 cells classed as naive were CD45RO-negative and positively selected for CCR7, excluding terminally differentiated effector memory CD45RA+ cells. Several immunoSEQ 96-well plates shared each subset's DNA, each plate a replicate. The method was immunoSEQ multiplex PCR; TCRdb's version includes in-frame clones alone and lacks a portion of them. The table includes roughly 590,000 clones, 95% detected once. In the case of this clone: What it binds is not known.

This chain uses TRBV7-6 with TRBJ2-5; TRBD1 aligns across 9 bases. The specimen sequenced was naive CD8+ T cells sorted from blood. This TCR derives from a woman aged 25 to 39 in good health. The CDR3 protein is CASSFHYPGTGKGETQYF. The CDR3 nucleotides are TGTGCCAGCAGCTTCCACTACCCGGGGACAGGGAAAGGAGAGACCCAGTACTTC.